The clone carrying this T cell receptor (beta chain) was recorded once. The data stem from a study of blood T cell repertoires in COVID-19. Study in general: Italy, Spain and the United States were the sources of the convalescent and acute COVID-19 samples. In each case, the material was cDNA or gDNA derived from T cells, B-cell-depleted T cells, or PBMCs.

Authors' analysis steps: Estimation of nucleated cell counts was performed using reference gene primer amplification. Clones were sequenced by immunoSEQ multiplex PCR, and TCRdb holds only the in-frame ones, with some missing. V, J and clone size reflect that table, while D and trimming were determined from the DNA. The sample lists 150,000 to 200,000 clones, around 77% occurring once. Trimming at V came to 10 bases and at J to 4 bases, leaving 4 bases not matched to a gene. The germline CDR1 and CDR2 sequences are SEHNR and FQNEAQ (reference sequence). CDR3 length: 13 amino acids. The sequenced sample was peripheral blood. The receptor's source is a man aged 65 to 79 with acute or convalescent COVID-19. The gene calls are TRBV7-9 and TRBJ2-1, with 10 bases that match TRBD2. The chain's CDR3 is CAILAGAYNEQFF. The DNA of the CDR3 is TGTGCCATCCTAGCGGGGGCGTACAATGAGCAGTTCTTC.